The subject of this entry is one T cell receptor beta chain. Antigen: not known. These data come from a study of cytomegalovirus exposure and HLA in healthy donors. Overall study context: The platform used for the 120 or so validation repertoires matched that of the 600 to 800 first-cohort repertoires, a later analysis reported.

Germline V CDR1 and CDR2: SEHNR, FQNEAQ (reference sequence). V shed 5 bases and J 4 bases; nucleotides not matched to a gene: 4. The CDR3 loop spans 13 amino acids. Study observations and caveats: The investigators catalogued 164 TCR beta chains as cytomegalovirus-associated. Cytomegalovirus status was reportedly diagnosed by the classifier with high specificity and sensitivity. In vitro testing confirmed a few CMV-associated chains as specific for CMV antigens.

Using immunoSEQ multiplex PCR, the repertoire was profiled, and TCRdb retains in-frame clones only, with some absent. The sample holds hundreds of thousands of clones, approximately 87% seen once. The receptor's source is a man younger than 30 in good health and CMV-seronegative. The source material was PBMCs. The chain combines TRBV7-9 with TRBJ1-2; 7 bases are a match to TRBD1. The CDR3, as DNA: TGTGCCAGCAGCGTACAGGGGATCTATGGCTACACCTTC. This encodes CASSVQGIYGYTF.